Listed below are T cell receptor beta chains from one sample, sequenced in a study of blood T cell repertoires in COVID-19. Assay used: immunoSEQ multiplex PCR; TCRdb lists only in-frame clones, some missing. Of about 82,000 clones in the sample, 78% were seen once. Sequences were obtained from peripheral blood. The receptors here all came from a man between 60 and 70 years old with COVID-19, enrolled during active disease. Each CDR3 is given with its conserved first and last residue. The order of the fields is V gene, J gene, clone size, D gene, CDR3 protein, CDR3 DNA. The D gene is left open where the match is weak. Clone size is stated in some rows and not others, as once, few, many or a class when expanded.

>TRBV12-3/TRBV12-4|TRBJ1-2|.|TRBD1
CASSLLSGGGYTF
TGTGCCAGCAGTTTACTCTCAGGGGGTGGCTACACCTTC
>TRBV5-8|TRBJ2-7|few|TRBD1
CASSFRTGREQYF
TGTGCCAGCAGCTTCAGGACAGGGCGCGAGCAGTACTTC
>TRBV29-1|TRBJ2-3|.|.
CSAPPREGATDTQYF
TGCAGCGCACCACCCCGGGAGGGGGCTACAGATACGCAGTATTTT
>TRBV5-6|TRBJ2-7|few|.
CASSLAQGTYEQYF
TGTGCCAGCAGCTTGGCCCAGGGGACCTACGAGCAGTACTTC
>TRBV5-6|TRBJ1-4|.|.
CASSLKSRINEKLFF
TGTGCCAGCAGCTTGAAGTCCAGGATTAATGAAAAACTGTTTTTT
>TRBV9|TRBJ2-1|.|.
CASSVEWRGPYNEQFF
TGTGCCAGCAGCGTAGAGTGGCGGGGCCCCTACAATGAGCAGTTCTTC
>TRBV3-1/TRBV3-2|TRBJ2-1|.|.
CASSPAGASNEQFF
TGTGCCAGCAGCCCCGCGGGGGCCTCCAATGAGCAGTTCTTC
>TRBV30|TRBJ2-1|once|.
CAWSPGLTNEQFF
TGTGCCTGGAGTCCCGGACTAACCAATGAGCAGTTCTTC
>TRBV10-2|TRBJ2-7|.|TRBD1
CASSKDRGDDEQYF
TGCGCCAGCAGCAAGGACAGGGGAGACGACGAGCAGTACTTC
>TRBV29-1|TRBJ1-1|few|TRBD1
CSVPGPTGFGTEAFF
TGCAGCGTCCCTGGGCCGACAGGGTTCGGAACTGAAGCTTTCTTT
>TRBV27|TRBJ2-7|.|TRBD2
CASSDLAGVGEQYF
TGTGCCAGCAGTGACCTAGCGGGAGTGGGCGAGCAGTACTTC
>TRBV18|TRBJ2-5|few|TRBD1
CASSRTGGLTQYF
TGTGCCAGCTCACGAACAGGGGGACTGACCCAGTACTTC